These 24 T cell receptor beta chains originate from one sample sequenced in a study of cytomegalovirus exposure and HLA in healthy donors. Primers included in the PCR were 60 Vbeta and 13 Jbeta primers. This table comes from immunoSEQ multiplex PCR, and its TCRdb copy is limited to in-frame clones, with some not included. The table lists 55,000 to 70,000 clones, 65% to 70% of them singletons. Sequenced material: PBMCs. All receptors derive from a man aged 40-50 years in good health and CMV-seropositive.

This clone was seen more than once but under ten times. This chain connects TRBV6-6 to TRBJ2-3, with a possible D match to TRBD2 (6 bases). Germline lookup yields CDR1 MNHNY and CDR2 SVGAGI (reference sequence). Trimming took off 2 bases at V and 9 bases at J, with 21 bases between the two ends. This CDR3 is 16 amino acids long. The CDR3 nucleotides are TGTGCCAGCAGTTACCAGCGGGTGGGCCGTCAGAGCACGCAGTATTTT. This codes for CASSYQRVGRQSTQYF.

The chain recombines TRBV9 with TRBJ2-5; 7 bases are a match to TRBD2. The CDR3 sequence is 16 residues long. Germline values: CDR1 SGDLS, CDR2 YYNGEE. J gave up 2 bases and V 0 bases, and 7 bases lay outside the gene matches. The CDR3 DNA follows: TGTGCCAGCAGCGTAGTGGCGGGAGCCACTCAAGAGACCCAGTACTTC. It translates to CASSVVAGATQETQYF. Full variable domain (missing parts from reference TRBV9 and TRBJ2-5): DSGVTQTPKHLITATGQRVTLRCSPRSGDLSVYWYQQSLDQGLQFLIQYYNGEERAKGNILERFSAQQFPDLHSELNLSSLELGDSALYFCASSVVAGATQETQYFGPGTRLLVL.

The rearrangement links TRBV9 to TRBJ1-2; no reliable D call. Trimming left V 4 bases short and J 8 bases short, with 15 bases between. Germline CDR1 SGDLS, CDR2 YYNGEE. The CDR3 is 13 amino acids. The DNA of the CDR3 is TGTGCCAGCAGCAGGGAGTGGGGTTTCGGCTACACCTTC. This codes for CASSREWGFGYTF.

This clone came up a few times. The chain employs TRBV5-1 and TRBJ2-3; 10 bases are shared with TRBD2. CDR3 size: 17 residues. Trimming cost V 4 bases and J 0 bases; bases outside gene matches: 8. Germline CDR1 reads SGHRS; CDR2 reads YFSETQ. DNA for the CDR3: TGCGCCAGCAGCCCAAAAACTAGCGGGACTAGCACAGATACGCAGTATTTT. This codes for CASSPKTSGTSTDTQYF.

The CDR3 sequence: CASSSGLAGGGGSYNEQFF. CDR3 DNA sequence: TGTGCCAGCAGCTCGGGACTAGCGGGAGGGGGCGGCTCCTACAATGAGCAGTTCTTC. The gene calls are TRBV9 and TRBJ2-1; the match to TRBD2 covers 16 bases. The ends lost 4 bases at V and 0 bases at J; junction bases unmatched: 7. CDR1 SGDLS and CDR2 YYNGEE come from the germline V gene. The length of the CDR3 is 19 residues.

The chain links TRBV18 to TRBJ2-7; 8 bases are shared with TRBD1. V lost 1 base to trimming and J lost 2 bases; unmatched junction nucleotides: 1. The CDR3 runs to 14 residues. Germline CDR1 KGHSH, CDR2 LQKENI. The CDR3 bases are TGTGCCAGCTCACCACGACAGGGGCCCTACGAGCAGTACTTC. Protein: CASSPRQGPYEQYF.

The chain couples TRBV6-1 to TRBJ2-7; possibly TRBD1 for D (6 bases). Germline CDR1 MNHNS, CDR2 SASEGT. The V end was cut by 6 bases, the J end by 0 bases, with 12 bases between. The CDR3 is made up of 14 amino acids. In DNA form, the CDR3 reads TGTGCCAGCAGGAACAGGGTAAGCTCCTACGAGCAGTACTTC. Its translation is CASRNRVSSYEQYF.

This chain connects TRBV27 to TRBJ1-2; 7 bases line up with TRBD1. The V segment lost 6 bases and the J segment 3 bases; nucleotides outside the gene matches: 4. Germline lookup yields CDR1 MNHEY and CDR2 SMNVEV (reference sequence). The CDR3 is made up of 13 amino acids. The CDR3 DNA follows: TGTGCCAGCAGGAACAGGGGAGACTATGGCTACACCTTC. Encoded protein: CASRNRGDYGYTF.

The CDR3 here is CAITLGAGTNTEAFF. The DNA for the CDR3 is TGTGCCATCACCCTGGGGGCAGGGACGAACACTGAAGCTTTCTTT. The chain has TRBV10-3 and TRBJ1-1; perhaps TRBD1 as D (6 bases). Germline V gene data show CDR1 as ENHRY and CDR2 as SYGVKD. The CDR3 spans 15 residues. V lost 7 bases and J 1 base, leaving 16 bases between the germline ends.

The rearrangement uses TRBV27 and TRBJ1-4; TRBD1 might be the D (5 bases). V lost 4 bases and J lost 7, with 22 bases in between. This CDR3 has 17 amino acids. The germline gives CDR1 MNHEY, CDR2 SMNVEV (reference sequence). CDR3 residues: CASSSDRGWGEIEKLFF. CDR3 nucleotides: TGTGCCAGCAGTTCCGACCGGGGGTGGGGTGAAATTGAAAAACTGTTTTTT.

The count of this clone is one. This chain links TRBV18 with TRBJ2-7, with 9 bases identical to TRBD1. The V gene end was trimmed by 6 bases and the J gene end by 3 bases; junction bases not matched to a gene: 6. This CDR3 contains 14 residues. Germline assignment: CDR1 KGHSH and CDR2 LQKENI. The CDR3 DNA reads as TGTGCCAGCTCTTTCCGGGACAGGGACTACGAGCAGTACTTC. This encodes CASSFRDRDYEQYF. The full variable domain, with the rest looked up from reference TRBV18 and TRBJ2-7, is NAGVMQNPRHLVRRRGQEARLRCSPMKGHSHVYWYRQLPEEGLKFMVYLQKENIIDESGMPKERFSAEFPKEGPSILRIQQVVRGDSAAYFCASSFRDRDYEQYFGPGTRLTVT.

J is TRBJ2-5 and V is TRBV9, with D possibly TRBD2 on 6 matching bases. From germline, CDR1 is SGDLS and CDR2 YYNGEE. The CDR3 extends over 16 amino acids. V lost 4 bases, J lost 4 bases, and 20 bases lay in between. CDR3 in amino acids: CASSPFAGTTPETQYF. Here the CDR3 DNA reads TGTGCCAGCAGCCCCTTCGCGGGAACCACTCCAGAGACCCAGTACTTC. Filled out from reference TRBV9 and TRBJ2-5, the complete variable domain reads DSGVTQTPKHLITATGQRVTLRCSPRSGDLSVYWYQQSLDQGLQFLIQYYNGEERAKGNILERFSAQQFPDLHSELNLSSLELGDSALYFCASSPFAGTTPETQYFGPGTRLLVL.

A note on this clone: The junction departs from germline at one end; a sequencing error may be responsible. The CDR3, as DNA: TGTGCTAGCAGCTTATGGCCACCGCCTCTAGCGGAGCCGTATAGCACAGATACGCAGTATTTT. Its protein product is CASSLWPPPLAEPYSTDTQYF. The chain uses TRBV7-7 and TRBJ2-3; 7 bases line up with TRBD2. The CDR3 runs to 21 residues. Germline V CDR1 and CDR2: SSHAT, FNYEAQ (reference sequence).

This clone appeared a few times. The V gene is TRBV4-2, the J gene TRBJ2-2; D unresolved. Germline values: CDR1 LGHNA, CDR2 YNFKEQ. V was cut by 0 bases and J by 1 base, with 18 bases left in between. The CDR3 runs to 19 residues. CDR3 region: CASSQDRGGSPLNTGELFF. The CDR3, as DNA: TGTGCCAGCAGCCAAGACCGTGGCGGTTCCCCCCTGAACACCGGGGAGCTGTTTTTT.

This clone showed up many times. The chain carries TRBV25-1 and TRBJ1-3; no clear D. V dropped 3 bases and J dropped 4 bases, with 7 bases sitting between them. Germline CDR1 is MGHDK and CDR2 is SYGVNS. The CDR3 loop spans 13 amino acids. The CDR3 DNA reads as TGTGCCAGCAGTGATCCCTACGGAAACACCATATATTTT. Amino acid sequence: CASSDPYGNTIYF. Supplemented by reference TRBV25-1 and TRBJ1-3, the full variable domain reads EADIYQTPRYLVIGTGKKITLECSQTMGHDKMYWYQQDPGMELHLIHYSYGVNSTEKGDLSSESTVSRIRTEHFPLTLESARPSHTSQYLCASSDPYGNTIYFGEGSWLTVV.

The rearrangement joins TRBV9 to TRBJ2-3; D possibly corresponds to TRBD2 (6 bases). Germline V gene sequence: CDR1 SGDLS, CDR2 YYNGEE. The ends were cut back, 1 base at V and 6 bases at J, with 15 bases in the middle. CDR3 length equals 15 residues. This CDR3 is CASSVMAPGDDTQYF. The CDR3 DNA reads as TGTGCCAGCAGCGTAATGGCGCCGGGAGATGATACGCAGTATTTT. Based on the CDR3 plus reference TRBV9 and TRBJ2-3, the full variable domain is DSGVTQTPKHLITATGQRVTLRCSPRSGDLSVYWYQQSLDQGLQFLIQYYNGEERAKGNILERFSAQQFPDLHSELNLSSLELGDSALYFCASSVMAPGDDTQYFGPGTRLTVL.

This clone showed up just once. The V and J genes are TRBV7-9 and TRBJ1-5; TRBD1 agrees at 7 bases. The germline V gene encodes CDR1 SEHNR and CDR2 FQNEAQ (reference sequence). CDR3 length equals 14 residues. The V and J ends lost 2 bases and 6 bases, in that order; junction bases with no gene match: 4. The CDR3 spells CASSLSGGGQPQHF. In DNA, the CDR3 is TGTGCCAGCAGCTTATCAGGGGGTGGTCAGCCCCAGCATTTT.

This chain links TRBV2 with TRBJ2-3; possible D gene TRBD1, 6 bases. The last part of the DNA fits TRBJ1-5 better; the J call may be wrong. From germline, CDR1 is SNHLY and CDR2 FYNNEI. The CDR3 has 14 amino acids. The CDR3 protein is CASSEGQGSSTQHF. The CDR3 region has the DNA TGTGCCAGCAGTGAAGGGCAGGGGTCGTCTACGCAGCATTTT.

The gene calls are TRBV7-9 and TRBJ2-6; TRBD1 aligns across 8 bases. Germline CDR1 is SEHNR and CDR2 is FQNEAQ (reference sequence). The junction had 3 bases not matched to a gene; V was cut back by 5 bases and J by 0 bases. This CDR3 spans 16 amino acids. This chain's CDR3 is CASSTTGGSGANVLTF. The CDR3 nucleotides read TGTGCCAGCAGCACTACAGGGGGCTCTGGGGCCAACGTCCTGACTTTC.

The sample holds a few counts of this clone. The rearrangement uses TRBV2 and TRBJ1-5; 9 bases agree with TRBD1. V was pared by 5 bases and J by 7 bases, with 6 bases of the junction left unmatched. The CDR3 sequence is 14 residues long. In germline, CDR1 is SNHLY, CDR2 FYNNEI. CDR3 bases: TGTGCCAGCAGTCGGACAGGGGTTGACCAGCCCCAGCATTTT. Protein product: CASSRTGVDQPQHF.

The chain combines TRBV7-2 with TRBJ2-7; D not certain. CDR1 is SGHTA and CDR2 is FQGNSA in the germline V gene. The CDR3 totals 15 residues. The V and J ends lost 2 bases and 0 bases respectively, with 11 bases between them. In nucleotides, the CDR3 is TGTGCCAGCAGCTTAAGCTTCCTCACCTCCTACGAGCAGTACTTC. Protein: CASSLSFLTSYEQYF.

A word on this clone: Germline is not matched at one junction end, which may reflect a read error. The rearrangement joins TRBV7-9 to TRBJ2-5, with 8 bases fitting TRBD1. There are 16 residues in the CDR3. Germline loops: CDR1 SEHNR, CDR2 FQNEAQ (reference sequence). In DNA form, the CDR3 reads TGTTCCAGCAGCTCCGGGGGAACAGGGGGTCAAGAGACCCAGTACTTC. Protein product: CSSSSGGTGGQETQYF.

The chain carries TRBV6-6 and TRBJ2-3; 10 nucleotides line up with TRBD1. This CDR3 spans 16 amino acids. Germline values: CDR1 MNHNY, CDR2 SVGAGI (reference sequence). V shed 5 bases and J 4 bases; nucleotides not matched to a gene: 9. The CDR3 sequence: CASSRRQGANSDTQYF. The CDR3 DNA sequence: TGTGCCAGCAGTCGCCGACAGGGGGCGAATTCAGATACGCAGTATTTT.

This clone was counted a single time. The chain has TRBV27 and TRBJ1-2; D remains ambiguous. Germline V gene lookup returns CDR1 MNHEY and CDR2 SMNVEV (reference sequence). CDR3 size: 14 residues. With 7 bases removed from V and 6 bases from J, the gap between germline ends came to 18 bases. As DNA, the CDR3 is TGTGCCAGCAAGTCAGCAGGCCTCTCTAATGGCTACACCTTC. It codes for CASKSAGLSNGYTF.